What follows are 7 T cell receptor beta chains derived from one specimen sequenced in a study of T cell responses to AZD1222 COVID-19 vaccine (TCRdb year 2021). The intended sense of this specimen's time point label: baseline before first vaccination. The library was made by the immunoSEQ multiplex PCR assay. The table was pulled from immuneACCESS by TCRdb, which kept in-frame rearrangements only. Such tables lose some clones; where checked, under half of the loss comes from unresolved V genes, and the rest has no known cause. Recorded for this sample are about 50,000 clones; roughly 88% of them occurred a single time. In total, the top ten clones hold roughly 16% of the sample. Sequencing used peripheral blood, obtained on day 0 of AZD1222 vaccination. These receptors originate from an adult in good health.

The chain combines TRBV7-9 with TRBJ1-3; D is perhaps TRBD1 (6 bases). CDR1 SEHNR and CDR2 FQNEAQ come from the germline V gene (reference sequence). The CDR3 spans 15 residues. The CDR3 bases are TGTGTGCCAGAGGGGGGGGCCCTCTCTGGAAACACCATATATTTT. Its translation is CVPEGGALSGNTIYF.

The V and J genes are TRBV11-2 and TRBJ1-2, with 7 bases identical to TRBD1. V shed 5 bases and J 0 bases; nucleotides not matched to a gene: 9. Germline V gene lookup returns CDR1 SGHAT and CDR2 FQNNGV. The CDR3 is made up of 16 amino acids. The CDR3 sequence is CASSQNRGTANYGYTF. CDR3 bases: TGTGCCAGCAGCCAAAACCGTGGGACAGCTAACTATGGCTACACCTTC.

The chain couples TRBV5-4 to TRBJ2-7; TRBD1 or TRBD2 may be the D gene (5 bases each). Per the germline V gene, CDR1 is SGHNT and CDR2 is YYREEE (reference sequence). Trimming cost V 0 bases and J 2 bases, with 9 bases left between them. The CDR3 totals 14 residues. The CDR3 DNA reads as TGTGCCAGCAGCTTGGGGGGACGGCCCTACGAGCAGTACTTC. Translating gives CASSLGGRPYEQYF.

The chain couples TRBV15 to TRBJ1-5; D is uncertain. In germline, CDR1 is LNHNV, CDR2 YYDKDF (reference sequence). This CDR3 contains 14 residues. The V gene lost 1 base and the J gene lost 3 bases, with 7 bases spanning the gap. The CDR3 loop reads CATSRGSSNQPQHF. In nucleotides, the CDR3 is TGTGCCACCAGCAGAGGATCTTCCAATCAGCCCCAGCATTTT. The whole variable domain, filled in from reference TRBV15 and TRBJ1-5, reads DAMVIQNPRYQVTQFGKPVTLSCSQTLNHNVMYWYQQKSSQAPKLLFHYYDKDFNNEADTPDNFQSRRPNTSFCFLDIRSPGLGDTAMYLCATSRGSSNQPQHFGDGTRLSIL.

This chain uses TRBV7-8 with TRBJ1-2; a possible D gene is TRBD1 (6 bases). With 0 bases removed from V and 10 bases from J, the gap between germline ends came to 15 bases. Germline CDR1 is SGHVS and CDR2 is FQNEAQ. CDR3 length: 14 amino acids. For the CDR3, the DNA is TGTGCCAGCAGCTTAGCTCCAGGGGAGCATGCCTACACCTTC. Amino acid sequence: CASSLAPGEHAYTF.

The chain joins TRBV10-3 to TRBJ1-2; the match to TRBD1 covers 9 bases. Germline V gene sequence: CDR1 ENHRY, CDR2 SYGVKD. J was trimmed by 5 bases and V by 6 bases; bases with no gene match: 13. This CDR3 comprises 16 residues. The CDR3 DNA reads TGTGCCATCAGGAAAGGACAGGGGCCGCCCCTTTATGGCTACACCTTC. Amino acids: CAIRKGQGPPLYGYTF.

The chain uses TRBV3-1 (or the pseudogene TRBV3-2) and TRBJ1-6; TRBD1 might be the D (6 bases). Germline V lookup: CDR1 LGHDT, CDR2 YNNKEL (reference sequence). V lost 7 bases, J lost 6 bases, and 13 bases lay in between. The CDR3 totals 14 residues. CDR3 nucleotides: TGTGCCAGCAACACGGACAGTCGTAATTCACCCCTCCACTTT. The encoded protein is CASNTDSRNSPLHF.